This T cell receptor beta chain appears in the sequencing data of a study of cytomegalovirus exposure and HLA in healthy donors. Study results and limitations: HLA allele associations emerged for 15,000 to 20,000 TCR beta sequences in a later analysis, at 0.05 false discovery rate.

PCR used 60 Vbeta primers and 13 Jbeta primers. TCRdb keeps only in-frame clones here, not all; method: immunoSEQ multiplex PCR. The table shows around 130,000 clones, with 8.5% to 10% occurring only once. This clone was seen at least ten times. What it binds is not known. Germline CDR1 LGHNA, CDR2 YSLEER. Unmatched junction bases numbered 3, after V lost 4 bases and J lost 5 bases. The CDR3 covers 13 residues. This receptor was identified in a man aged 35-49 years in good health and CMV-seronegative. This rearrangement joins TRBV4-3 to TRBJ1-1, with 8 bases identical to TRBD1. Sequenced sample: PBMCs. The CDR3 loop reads CASSLDRATEAFF. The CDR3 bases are TGCGCCAGCAGCCTGGACAGGGCAACTGAAGCTTTCTTT.